This T cell receptor beta chain was captured by sequencing in a study of blood T cell repertoires in COVID-19. J gave up 4 bases and V 5 bases, and 6 bases lay outside the gene matches. Per germline, CDR1 LNHDA and CDR2 SQIVND (reference sequence). This CDR3 has 15 amino acids. As processed by the authors: Reference gene primers were amplified, and this amplification served to estimate nucleated cell counts. Generated by immunoSEQ multiplex PCR, the TCRdb table keeps only in-frame clones and is missing some. The D gene and trimming were derived from the DNA, and the V and J assignments and clone size from that table. The table shows 140,000 to 150,000 clones, with roughly 90% occurring only once.

The sample was peripheral blood. The clonotype originates from a human donor with COVID-19, enrolled during active disease. The donor label of this sample is uncertain. V is TRBV19 and J is TRBJ1-5, with 9 positions matching TRBD1. The chain's CDR3 is CASSPGQGLNQPQHF. Here the CDR3 DNA reads TGTGCCAGTAGTCCGGGACAGGGCCTAAATCAGCCCCAGCATTTT.